The T cell receptor (beta chain) under discussion was sequenced for a study of T cells in Graves' hyperthyroidism and ophthalmopathy (dated by TCRdb to the late 2010s). In the study overall: Peripheral blood was collected at initial diagnosis, before any treatment. For training and testing, the 100 or so patients in the discovery cohort were randomly divided in a 7:3 ratio. Prospective prediction of ophthalmopathy was tested in an independent validation cohort consisting of 18 hyperthyroidism patients and around 17 patients who later progressed to ophthalmopathy. To identify TCR V-J signatures that set the groups apart, the researchers used a discovery cohort of 90 to 100 patients, made up of around 42 with Graves' ophthalmopathy and some 60 with stable Graves' hyperthyroidism. In several Graves' hyperthyroidism patients, the study also compared T-cell repertoires from thyroid tissue with T-cell repertoires from blood. After blood sampling, hyperthyroidism patients were treated with methimazole at a starting dose of 30 mg daily, and ophthalmopathy patients were treated with high-dose intravenous methylprednisolone. The paper describes TCR Vbeta CDR3 sequencing of fewer than 150 peripheral blood samples, made up of 43 ophthalmopathy patients, around 78 hyperthyroidism patients and approximately 17 progressor patients.

The TCR beta CDR3 regions were amplified from RNA transcripts. The TCR CDR3 was subjected to a first round of RT-PCR using the HTBI primer set and the Qiagen OneStep RT-PCR kit. A second multiplex PCR round built the libraries, followed by size selection and purification. Sequencing of the libraries was done on an Illumina HiSeq2000 using paired-end 100 bp reads. Under the source paper's analysis protocol: Raw data were processed with SOAPnuke, discarding reads with adapters, uncalled bases, mean Phred below 15, or no exact constant-primer or identifier match. COPE v1.2.5 was used to merge high-quality paired reads, and clonotypes were defined as unique nucleotide sequences. Clonotypes were aligned to IMGT TRBV, TRBD and TRBJ reference segments using MiTCR v1.1. Only V-J combinations with frequency above 0.0001, covering 99% to 99.2% of repertoires, were analysed. The TCS score was defined as F50 (clonal expansion) divided by E x V (chaos), with BLOSUM62-based TCRdist calculated between CDR3 peptides within each V-J. Welch's t-statistics and random forest reduced 450 to 600 V-J features to about 12, which were used in a naive Bayes classifier (R e1071). The raw public data were reprocessed by TCRdb itself: fastp quality trimming at Q25, MiXCR clonotype calling, in-frame beta chains only. Here each entry gathers all rows of one CDR3 protein and keeps the most common genes and DNA. TCRdb assigned the V and J calls; the authors' analysis was not used. In all, the sample holds about 500,000 distinct CDR3 sequences, and over 13% of those were seen once. The top ten clones comprise less than 20% of the sample.

CDR1 and CDR2 are read off the germline V gene as SGHRS and YFSETQ. Trimming costs V 0 bases and J 0 bases, and their ends lie 14 bases apart. The CDR3, from cysteine to phenylalanine, totals 17 residues. This entry keeps only the CDR3 DNA: 51 bases, framed from base 1. General conclusions and limits of the study: No statistical method was used to fix the sample size in advance, and group allocation was not hidden from the investigators. During validation, the model predicted progression to ophthalmopathy a median of about 5.9 months ahead of onset, with around 65% sensitivity and roughly 72% specificity. Ophthalmopathy was separated from stable hyperthyroidism by a 13 V-J signature model, with roughly 88% sensitivity and approximately 84% specificity obtained in cross-validation and 80%/75% obtained in testing. Most expanded thyroid clonotypes (frequency above 0.001) were also found in blood, which suggests that blood repertoires may mirror thyroid immune responses.

Stable Graves' hyperthyroidism was defined as the absence of progression to ophthalmopathy over 18 months of follow-up. Hyperthyroidism patients were aged 18 to 65 years and newly diagnosed, with disease duration of less than 2 months. Patients with uncontrolled infections, other autoimmune diseases, pregnancy or lactation were excluded. Diagnoses were established on the basis of clinical symptoms, serum thyroxine and TRAb, thyroid ultrasound, and orbital computed tomography. Ficoll-Paque density gradient centrifugation was used to isolate PBMCs from about 10 ml of fresh peripheral blood. Trizol reagent was used to extract total RNA, and RNA quality was then checked on an Agilent 2100 Bioanalyzer. This clonotype was seen many times. No antigen is known for it. The input lacks base qualities; no much larger clone sits a single base away.

The receptor comes from a woman in her late teens or twenties with Graves' hyperthyroidism. The specimen sequenced was blood. The rearranged segments are TRBV5-1 and TRBJ2-3, and possibly TRBD1, on 6 matching bases. The nucleotide sequence reads TGCGCCAGCAGCTTGGGGCAGGGGATGGTTAGCACAGATACGCAGTATTTT. Protein translation: CASSLGQGMVSTDTQYF.